Listed below are T cell receptor beta chains from one sample, sequenced in a study of human T cells and chemical hapten exposure. TCRdb used MiXCR to reprocess the RACE reads, holding one entry per CDR3 protein. The sample records 120,000 or so distinct CDR3 sequences, approximately 13% being singletons. The input for sequencing was whole blood, taken in connection with sensitization to the hapten diphenylcyclopropenone (DPC). These receptors came from a woman aged 18-30 years with alopecia areata. Some clones in this sample may be carry-over from other donors' samples. CDR3s include the opening cysteine and the closing phenylalanine or tryptophan. Each record gives: CDR3 protein, CDR3 DNA, clone size, V gene, D gene, J gene. D genes are given only for firm matches. The size of a clone is reported for some rows only, either as once, few or many, or as a class for expanded clones.

CDR3: CASSPSGGAGKFF
DNA: TGTGCCAGCAGCCCTAGCGGGGGGGCCGGGAAGTTCTTC
size: many
V: TRBV6-6
D: TRBD2
J: TRBJ2-1

CDR3: CASSGGTRGHADTQYF
DNA: TGTGCCAGTAGTGGAGGAACCCGGGGCCACGCAGATACGCAGTATTTT
size: -
V: TRBV19
D: -
J: TRBJ2-3

CDR3: CASRGQGAQGYTF
DNA: TGTGCCAGCAGGGGACAGGGGGCGCAGGGCTACACCTTC
size: -
V: TRBV25-1
D: TRBD1
J: TRBJ1-2

CDR3: CASSLAPGGVYNEQFF
DNA: TGCGCCAGCAGCTTGGCCCCGGGGGGTGTCTACAATGAGCAGTTCTTC
size: few
V: TRBV5-1
D: TRBD2
J: TRBJ2-1

CDR3: CASSLAWGTLDTQYF
DNA: TGTGCCAGCAGTTTAGCGTGGGGGACTCTCGATACGCAGTATTTT
size: few
V: TRBV12-3/TRBV12-4
D: -
J: TRBJ2-3

CDR3: CSALGDPGQGVYNEQFF
DNA: TGCAGTGCTCTAGGGGACCCGGGACAGGGGGTCTACAATGAGCAGTTCTTC
size: -
V: TRBV20-1
D: TRBD1
J: TRBJ2-1

CDR3: CASPQGSPHEQYF
DNA: TGTGCCAGCCCCCAGGGGTCCCCTCACGAGCAGTACTTC
size: -
V: TRBV21-1
D: -
J: TRBJ2-7

CDR3: CASSENYRGKEQYF
DNA: TGCGCCAGCAGTGAGAACTACAGGGGGAAAGAGCAGTACTTC
size: many
V: TRBV10-2
D: TRBD1
J: TRBJ2-7

CDR3: CASSLPDRVNEQFF
DNA: TGTGCCAGCAGCTTACCGGACAGGGTTAATGAGCAGTTCTTC
size: few
V: TRBV5-6
D: TRBD1
J: TRBJ2-1

CDR3: CASSSDRAIQPQHF
DNA: TGTGCCAGCAGCTCGGACAGGGCAATTCAGCCCCAGCATTTT
size: many
V: TRBV7-8
D: TRBD1
J: TRBJ1-5

CDR3: CASSPLPNQETQYF
DNA: TGTGCCAGCTCACCACTACCGAATCAAGAGACCCAGTACTTC
size: -
V: TRBV18
D: -
J: TRBJ2-5

CDR3: CASRNEQYF
DNA: TGTGCCAGCAGAAACGAGCAGTACTTC
size: many
V: TRBV6-4
D: -
J: TRBJ2-7

CDR3: CASSSLPGNTEAFF
DNA: TGTGCCAGCAGTTCCCTGCCAGGGAACACTGAAGCTTTCTTT
size: -
V: TRBV28
D: -
J: TRBJ1-1

CDR3: CASSRGLGGTEAFF
DNA: TGTGCCAGCTCACGAGGCCTCGGCGGGACTGAAGCTTTCTTT
size: few
V: TRBV18
D: -
J: TRBJ1-1

CDR3: CASSSVQGKTGELFF
DNA: TGTGCCAGCAGTTCGGTACAGGGGAAAACCGGGGAGCTGTTTTTT
size: -
V: TRBV28
D: TRBD1
J: TRBJ2-2

CDR3: CASRPAGTGAYEQYF
DNA: TGTGCCAGCAGGCCCGCCGGGACAGGGGCCTACGAGCAGTACTTC
size: -
V: TRBV27
D: TRBD1
J: TRBJ2-7

CDR3: CASSLDGRDNEKLFF
DNA: TGTGCCAGCAGCTTAGATGGCAGAGATAATGAAAAACTGTTTTTT
size: -
V: TRBV11-2
D: -
J: TRBJ1-4

CDR3: CASTRSGANVLTF
DNA: TGTGCCAGCACCCGCTCTGGGGCCAACGTCCTGACTTTC
size: few
V: TRBV11-2
D: -
J: TRBJ2-6

CDR3: CSAARTTNSDTF
DNA: TGCAGTGCGGCAAGGACAACTAATAGCGACACCTTC
size: few
V: TRBV20-1
D: -
J: TRBJ1-2

CDR3: CASTKGASNTGELFF
DNA: TGTGCCAGCACCAAGGGAGCGTCGAACACCGGGGAGCTGTTTTTT
size: many
V: TRBV6-6
D: -
J: TRBJ2-2

CDR3: CASSQGGSHEQFF
DNA: TGTGCCAGCAGCCAAGGCGGCTCCCATGAGCAGTTCTTC
size: -
V: TRBV14
D: -
J: TRBJ2-1

CDR3: CASSLVTGGRVETQYF
DNA: TGTGCCAGCAGCTTAGTAACAGGGGGAAGGGTAGAGACCCAGTACTTC
size: once
V: TRBV7-2
D: TRBD1
J: TRBJ2-5

CDR3: CASSWGDRVRTEAFF
DNA: TGTGCCAGCAGTTGGGGGGACAGGGTAAGGACTGAAGCTTTCTTT
size: few
V: TRBV6-8
D: TRBD1
J: TRBJ1-1

CDR3: CASSNGQNQPQHF
DNA: TGTGCCAGCAGTAATGGACAGAATCAGCCCCAGCATTTT
size: few
V: TRBV6-2/TRBV6-3
D: -
J: TRBJ1-5

CDR3: CASSPQNSNYGYTF
DNA: TGTGCCAGCTCACCACAAAACAGCAACTATGGCTACACCTTC
size: few
V: TRBV18
D: -
J: TRBJ1-2

CDR3: CASSLETGGGEKLFF
DNA: TGCGCCAGCAGCTTGGAGACAGGGGGCGGTGAAAAACTGTTTTTT
size: few
V: TRBV5-1
D: TRBD1
J: TRBJ1-4